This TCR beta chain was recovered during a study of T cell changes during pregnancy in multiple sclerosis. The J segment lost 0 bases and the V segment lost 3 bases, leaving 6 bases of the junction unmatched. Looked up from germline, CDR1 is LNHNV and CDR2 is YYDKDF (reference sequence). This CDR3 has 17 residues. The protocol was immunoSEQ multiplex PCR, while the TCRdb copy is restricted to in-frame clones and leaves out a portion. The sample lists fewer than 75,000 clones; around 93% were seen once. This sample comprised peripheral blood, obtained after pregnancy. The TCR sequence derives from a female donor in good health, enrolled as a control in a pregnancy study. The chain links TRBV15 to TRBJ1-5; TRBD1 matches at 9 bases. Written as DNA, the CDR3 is TGTGCCACCAGCAGGTTTGACAGGGGGTATAGCAATCAGCCCCAGCATTTT. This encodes CATSRFDRGYSNQPQHF.